This section outlines one T cell receptor (beta chain) sequence together with its context. The CDR3 has 13 amino acids. V shed 5 bases, J shed 12 bases, and the junction held 11 bases outside the gene matches. The germline CDR1 and CDR2 sequences are SEHNR and FQNEAQ (reference sequence). In the authors' workflow: Reference gene primer amplification gave nucleated cell count estimates. Produced via immunoSEQ multiplex PCR; TCRdb's table is partial and in-frame only. From that table come the V and J calls and clone size; the DNA was used to work out D and trimming. The sample includes 130,000 or so clones, 75% to 90% of them seen just once. This entry comes from a study of blood T cell repertoires in COVID-19. Study summary: Donors in the United States, Italy and Spain gave samples during acute or convalescent COVID-19. In each case, the material was cDNA or gDNA derived from T cells, B-cell-depleted T cells, or PBMCs.

The sequenced sample was peripheral blood. This TCR came from a man between 50 and 59 years old with active COVID-19. This sequence joins TRBV7-9 and TRBJ1-1; 8 bases align to TRBD1. This chain's CDR3 is CASSPTDRGVSFF. In DNA form, the CDR3 reads TGTGCCAGCAGCCCGACTGACAGGGGCGTTTCTTTCTTT.